A single sample is the source of the 19 T cell receptor beta chains below, sequenced in a study of T-cell reconstitution after alpha-beta-depleted transplantation in children. Unique molecular identifiers were used in preparing the TCRbeta library. Via MiXCR, TCRdb re-called the PCR reads, giving one row per CDR3 protein. The sample carries about 280,000 distinct CDR3 sequences, more than 9% recorded once. This material consisted of peripheral blood, taken 180 days after TCRalphabeta/CD19-depleted stem cell transplant. The receptor set was obtained from a male patient aged 2 to 10 who had a stem cell transplant for chronic granulomatous disease, so the T cells may come from the graft donor.

The chain carries TRBV14 and TRBJ2-7; a weak D match, TRBD2 (5 bases). Germline-derived CDR1 and CDR2 are SGHDN and FVKESK. The V end was cut by 4 bases, the J end by 1 base, with 14 bases between. The CDR3 has 15 amino acids. The CDR3 sequence: CASSLMAGTSYEQYF. The DNA for the CDR3 is TGTGCCAGCAGCCTGATGGCGGGTACATCCTACGAGCAGTACTTC.

This clonotype has ten or more counts. CDR3: CSARQETQYF. As DNA, the CDR3 is TGCAGTGCTAGACAGGAGACCCAGTACTTC. The chain carries TRBV20-1 and TRBJ2-5; D gene uncertain. From germline, CDR1 is DFQATT and CDR2 SNEGSKA (reference sequence). This CDR3 has 10 amino acids. The V end was cut by 2 bases, the J end by 5 bases, with 3 bases between.

This clonotype has at least ten counts. The chain has TRBV5-1 and TRBJ1-1, with 7 bases that match TRBD1. This CDR3 has 14 amino acids. Per germline, CDR1 SGHRS and CDR2 YFSETQ. V lost 1 base, J lost 5 bases, and 5 bases stayed unmatched. CDR3 bases: TGCGCCAGCAGCTTGAGGGGGCTTGGGACTGAAGCTTTCTTT. Translated, it gives CASSLRGLGTEAFF.

This clonotype was observed many times. The genes are TRBV5-1 and TRBJ1-2; the match to TRBD1 covers 7 bases. The CDR3 extends over 13 amino acids. CDR1 and CDR2 from the germline V gene are SGHRS and YFSETQ. Germline trimming cut 0 bases from V and 5 bases from J; bases unmatched to any gene: 1. This chain's CDR3 is CASSLDRGYGYTF. For the CDR3, the DNA is TGCGCCAGCAGCTTGGACAGGGGATATGGCTACACCTTC.

This clonotype was seen ten or more times. The CDR3 is CASSWDRQLLETQYF. The CDR3 nucleotides are TGTGCCAGCAGCTGGGATCGACAGCTTTTGGAGACCCAGTACTTC. The chain combines TRBV5-5 with TRBJ2-5; maybe TRBD1 (5 bases). Trimming took off 3 bases at V and 5 bases at J, with 17 bases between the two ends. The CDR3 is 15 residues long. CDR1 and CDR2 from the germline V gene are SGHKS and YYEKEE (reference sequence).

This clonotype was counted at least ten times. The V gene is TRBV20-1, the J gene TRBJ2-5, with 15 bases aligning to TRBD2. V shed 5 bases and J 0 bases; nucleotides not matched to a gene: 7. This CDR3 is 17 amino acids long. Germline values: CDR1 DFQATT, CDR2 SNEGSKA (reference sequence). CDR3 amino acids: CSAAGLAGGAYQETQYF. CDR3 bases: TGCAGTGCTGCGGGACTAGCGGGGGGTGCGTACCAAGAGACCCAGTACTTC.

This clonotype occurred many times. The chain links TRBV3-1 to TRBJ2-2; weak D call: TRBD1 (7 bases). The CDR3 extends over 16 amino acids. Trimming left V 2 bases short and J 5 bases short, with 15 bases between. Germline values: CDR1 LGHDT, CDR2 YNNKEL (reference sequence). In DNA, the CDR3 is TGTGCCAGCAGCCAACTTAGGACAGGAGGGACCGGGGAGCTGTTTTTT. Protein: CASSQLRTGGTGELFF.

This clonotype was counted ten times or more. V usage is TRBV20-1 and J usage is TRBJ2-1; D gene unclear. V was pared by 1 base and J by 7 bases, with 8 bases between. Looked up from germline, CDR1 is DFQATT and CDR2 is SNEGSKA (reference sequence). This CDR3 region has 12 residues. Written as DNA, the CDR3 is TGCAGTGCTAGAGTAAAGACGAATGAGCAGTTCTTC. Translated: CSARVKTNEQFF.

Notes on this clonotype: Its ends do not fully match the called genes, so a read error is possible. This chain joins TRBV12-3 or TRBV12-4 and TRBJ2-3; 11 bases are shared with TRBD2. This CDR3 has 17 amino acids. The CDR3 DNA reads as TGTGCCTGCAGTTTTTCACTAGCGGGGGATGGCACAGATACGCAGTATTTT. Its protein product is CACSFSLAGDGTDTQYF.

The table lists this clonotype with many counts. The V gene is TRBV7-9, the J gene TRBJ2-5; tentatively, D is TRBD1 (8 bases). V dropped 4 bases and J dropped 4 bases, with 16 bases sitting between them. In germline, CDR1 is SEHNR, CDR2 FQNEAQ (reference sequence). The CDR3 totals 15 residues. In DNA form, the CDR3 reads TGTGCCAGCAGCTCAAGGACAGGGAGGGGAGAGACCCAGTACTTC. Its protein is CASSSRTGRGETQYF.

This clonotype was picked up many times. The J gene is TRBJ2-1, the V gene TRBV3-1; possible D gene TRBD2, 6 bases. CDR3 length: 15 residues. Per the germline V gene, CDR1 is LGHDT and CDR2 is YNNKEL (reference sequence). Trimming pared 6 bases from V and 8 bases from J, leaving 20 bases between. CDR3 residues: CASRRGILEGDEQFF. For the CDR3, the DNA is TGTGCCAGCAGGCGCGGGATACTAGAGGGCGATGAGCAGTTCTTC.

This clonotype was seen only a few times. The CDR3 nucleotides read TGTGCCAGCAGCCAAGGGCTAGCGGGGGGACAAGAGACCCAGTACTTC. Protein sequence: CASSQGLAGGQETQYF. The chain has TRBV3-1 and TRBJ2-5, with 11 positions matching TRBD2. This CDR3 is 16 amino acids long. Germline V gene sequence: CDR1 LGHDT, CDR2 YNNKEL (reference sequence). J lost 2 bases, V lost 1 base, and 3 bases had no gene match.

This clonotype was seen at least ten times. The chain joins TRBV15 to TRBJ2-3; 9 positions agree with TRBD1. V shed 1 base and J 3 bases; nucleotides not matched to a gene: 8. From germline, CDR1 is LNHNV and CDR2 YYDKDF (reference sequence). This CDR3 contains 17 residues. CDR3 amino acids: CATSRVGTTGGTDTQYF. CDR3 in DNA: TGTGCCACCAGCAGAGTTGGGACGACAGGGGGGACAGATACGCAGTATTTT.

This clonotype was seen at least ten times. J is TRBJ2-1 and V is TRBV6-2 or TRBV6-3; D not resolved. This CDR3 spans 14 amino acids. V dropped 6 bases and J dropped 8 bases, with 17 bases sitting between them. The germline V gene encodes CDR1 MNHEY and CDR2 SVGEGT. CDR3 in amino acids: CASRLDGVSHEQFF. The CDR3, as DNA: TGTGCCAGCAGGCTGGACGGAGTTTCACATGAGCAGTTCTTC.

This chain joins TRBV20-1 and TRBJ2-7; the D gene is possibly TRBD1 (5 bases). This CDR3 spans 13 amino acids. Trimming pared 6 bases from V and 9 bases from J, leaving 21 bases between. From germline, CDR1 is DFQATT and CDR2 SNEGSKA (reference sequence). The CDR3 nucleotides are TGCAGTGCCGTACCCGATCCAGGGTATCGGCAGTACTTC. Its translation: CSAVPDPGYRQYF.

This clonotype was counted ten times or more. J is TRBJ2-2 and V is TRBV28; D may correspond to TRBD1 or TRBD2 (5 bases each). Trimming left V 5 bases short and J 6 bases short, with 13 bases between. This CDR3 spans 14 amino acids. Germline CDR1 MDHEN, CDR2 SYDVKM. The CDR3 DNA is TGTGCCAGCAGTCAATCCGGGGCGGCCGGGGAGCTGTTTTTT. Encoded protein: CASSQSGAAGELFF.

At least ten counts were recorded for this clonotype. Written as DNA, the CDR3 is TGCAGTGCTATTAATCTTAGCGGGGGGCGCACAGATACGCAGTATTTT. Translated, it gives CSAINLSGGRTDTQYF. The chain joins TRBV20-1 to TRBJ2-3; 10 positions match TRBD2. Germline assignment: CDR1 DFQATT and CDR2 SNEGSKA (reference sequence). CDR3 length: 16 amino acids. With 4 bases clipped from V and 1 base from J, the junction kept 8 bases outside the gene matches.

About this clonotype itself: One base away lies a much larger clone, so this may be a sequencing read error. The V call is TRBV4-3, the J call TRBJ2-3, with no clear D. The assigned J gene may be wrong: the sequence end matches TRBJ1-5 better. The CDR3 loop spans 16 amino acids. The germline V gene has CDR1 LGHNA and CDR2 YSLEER. CDR3 nucleotides: TGCGCCAGCAGCCAAGAGATAGGCGGACCCACAGATACGCAGCATTTT. Translated, it gives CASSQEIGGPTDTQHF.

Details on this clonotype: Possible read error: a much larger clone is one base away. The V call is TRBV20-1, the J call TRBJ2-1; 9 bases match TRBD2. The CDR3 is made up of 16 amino acids. Trimming at V came to 5 bases and at J to 7 bases, leaving 15 bases not matched to a gene. Germline CDR1 DFQATT, CDR2 SNEGSKA (reference sequence). The chain's CDR3 is CSAELSRLAAGNEQFF. Here the CDR3 DNA reads TGCAGTGCTGAACTATCCCGACTAGCGGCGGGAAATGAGCAGTTCTTC.